What follows are 27 T cell receptor beta chains derived from one specimen sequenced in a study of cytomegalovirus exposure and HLA in healthy donors. The study ran its PCR with 60 Vbeta and 13 Jbeta primers. Only in-frame clones appear in the TCRdb table, and some are missing; sequencing was by immunoSEQ multiplex PCR. The profile shows 60,000 to 80,000 clones, just under 75% of them singletons. Sequenced sample: PBMCs. The receptors were gathered from a woman aged 25-40 years in good health and CMV-seronegative.

The V gene is TRBV7-2, the J gene TRBJ2-7; the match to TRBD2 covers 9 bases. The CDR3 contains 15 residues. The V gene end was trimmed by 3 bases and the J gene end by 5 bases; junction bases not matched to a gene: 8. The V gene's germline CDR1 is SGHTA and CDR2 FQGNSA. This CDR3 is CASSLTSGPANEQYV. The CDR3 nucleotides read TGTGCCAGCAGCTTGACTAGCGGACCCGCCAACGAGCAGTACGTC.

This clone has just a few counts. The CDR3 sequence is CASSTWTGGFTEAFF. CDR3 coding DNA: TGTGCCAGCAGCACCTGGACAGGGGGCTTTACTGAAGCTTTCTTT. J is TRBJ1-1 and V is TRBV11-2, with 11 nucleotides matching TRBD1. This CDR3 spans 15 amino acids. Germline trimming cut 5 bases from V and 5 bases from J; bases unmatched to any gene: 7. From germline, CDR1 is SGHAT and CDR2 FQNNGV.

The J gene is TRBJ1-1, the V gene TRBV19; 10 bases align to TRBD1. Germline values: CDR1 LNHDA, CDR2 SQIVND (reference sequence). This CDR3 contains 13 residues. The V segment lost 4 bases and the J segment 7 bases; nucleotides outside the gene matches: 3. The CDR3 region has the DNA TGTGCCAGTAGTAAGGGGGACAGGGGTGAAGCTTTCTTT. Translated, it gives CASSKGDRGEAFF.

The gene calls are TRBV19 and TRBJ2-2; 14 bases map to TRBD2. J lost 5 bases, V lost 5 bases, and 4 bases had no gene match. The CDR3 totals 16 residues. Germline CDR1 is LNHDA and CDR2 is SQIVND (reference sequence). The CDR3 reads CASSGGLAGVTGELFF. For the CDR3, the DNA is TGTGCCAGTAGTGGGGGACTAGCGGGAGTAACCGGGGAGCTGTTTTTT.

In this sample, this clone is medium-sized (0.01 to 0.1%). The J gene is TRBJ2-6, the V gene TRBV13, with 9 nucleotides matching TRBD2. The CDR3 length is 18 residues. Germline trimming cut 6 bases from V and 0 bases from J; bases unmatched to any gene: 9. Looked up from germline, CDR1 is PRHDT and CDR2 is FYEKMQ (reference sequence). This chain's CDR3 is CASSIGSGRTSGANVLTF. CDR3 sequence (DNA): TGTGCCAGCAGTATCGGCAGCGGGAGGACCTCTGGGGCCAACGTCCTGACTTTC.

This chain joins TRBV7-8 and TRBJ1-3, with 9 bases matching TRBD1. V was clipped by 10 bases and J by 1 base; unmatched bases: 5. Germline CDR1 and CDR2: SGHVS and FQNEAQ. This CDR3 region has 14 residues. The CDR3 loop is CATGQGKSGNTIYF. The CDR3 bases are TGTGCCACCGGACAGGGGAAATCTGGAAACACCATATATTTT.

CDR3 sequence (DNA): TGTGCCAGCAACCCAAGGGCTAGCGGGCCCTTGAGCTCCTACAATGAGCAGTTCTTC. Translating gives CASNPRASGPLSSYNEQFF. The chain couples TRBV27 to TRBJ2-1; 8 bases are shared with TRBD2. The CDR3 runs to 19 residues. The germline V gene has CDR1 MNHEY and CDR2 SMNVEV (reference sequence). J lost 0 bases, V lost 7 bases, and 17 bases had no gene match.

The chain carries TRBV18 and TRBJ2-1, with a weak D call TRBD1 (6 bases). The CDR3 is made up of 15 amino acids. Trimming cost V 3 bases and J 5 bases, with 14 bases left between them. CDR1 is KGHSH, CDR2 LQKENI, per germline. The CDR3 region is CASSPRVRGNNEQFF. DNA for the CDR3: TGTGCCAGCTCACCCCGTGTAAGGGGGAACAATGAGCAGTTCTTC.

The chain uses TRBV6-5 and TRBJ2-3, with TRBD1 as a possible D gene (5 bases). Per the germline V gene, CDR1 is MNHEY and CDR2 is SVGAGI. Trimming removed 6 bases from V and 8 bases from J, with 12 bases in between. The CDR3 consists of 12 residues. The CDR3 DNA reads TGTGCCAGCAGGGCTGACAGCACTACGCAGTATTTT. Its translation is CASRADSTTQYF.

This clone occurred a few times. This chain connects TRBV9 to TRBJ2-7; TRBD2 agrees at 9 bases. The CDR3 sequence is 16 residues long. Per germline, CDR1 SGDLS and CDR2 YYNGEE. J lost 1 base, V lost 0 bases, and 5 bases had no gene match. The CDR3 here is CASSVGAGGPSYEQYF. In DNA, the CDR3 is TGTGCCAGCAGCGTAGGGGCGGGAGGGCCGTCCTACGAGCAGTACTTC.

This chain joins TRBV19 and TRBJ2-7; D possibly corresponds to TRBD2 (6 bases). The V gene lost 3 bases and the J gene lost 0 bases, with 9 bases spanning the gap. CDR3 size: 14 residues. Germline CDR1 is LNHDA and CDR2 is SQIVND (reference sequence). The CDR3 DNA sequence: TGTGCCAGTAGTATGGTCGGGAGCTCCTACGAGCAGTACTTC. This encodes CASSMVGSSYEQYF. Drawing the rest from reference TRBV19 and TRBJ2-7, the complete variable domain is DGGITQSPKYLFRKEGQNVTLSCEQNLNHDAMYWYRQDPGQGLRLIYYSQIVNDFQKGDIAEGYSVSREKKESFPLTVTSAQKNPTAFYLCASSMVGSSYEQYFGPGTRLTVT.

This chain connects TRBV5-1 to TRBJ1-1; 9 bases line up with TRBD1. Losses at the gene ends were 4 bases for V and 3 bases for J; bases not matched to a gene: 7. This CDR3 has 15 residues. Germline V gives CDR1 SGHRS, CDR2 YFSETQ. CDR3 amino acids: CASSPDRGRDTEAFF. For the CDR3, the DNA is TGCGCCAGCAGCCCGGACAGGGGCCGGGACACTGAAGCTTTCTTT. Drawing the rest from reference TRBV5-1 and TRBJ1-1, the complete variable domain is KAGVTQTPRYLIKTRGQQVTLSCSPISGHRSVSWYQQTPGQGLQFLFEYFSETQRNKGNFPGRFSGRQFSNSRSEMNVSTLELGDSALYLCASSPDRGRDTEAFFGQGTRLTVV.

CDR3 protein: CASSQEQGVGELFF. The CDR3 DNA reads as TGCGCCAGCAGCCAAGAACAGGGCGTCGGGGAGCTGTTTTTT. V usage is TRBV4-1 and J usage is TRBJ2-2, with D possibly matching TRBD1 (6 bases). The CDR3 extends over 14 amino acids. Germline V gene lookup returns CDR1 MGHRA and CDR2 YSYEKL. V dropped 0 bases and J dropped 7 bases, with 9 bases sitting between them.

This chain links TRBV7-3 with TRBJ1-1; 7 bases agree with TRBD1. With 5 bases clipped from V and 2 bases from J, the junction kept 8 bases outside the gene matches. This CDR3 region has 15 residues. Germline V gene sequence: CDR1 SGHTA, CDR2 FQGTGA. CDR3 DNA sequence: TGTGCCAGCAGCGTTGACAGGGTCTCTAACACTGAAGCTTTCTTT. Translated, it gives CASSVDRVSNTEAFF.

V and J are TRBV5-1 and TRBJ1-1; D gene uncertain. The CDR3 has 13 residues. The V gene's germline CDR1 is SGHRS and CDR2 YFSETQ. Between the trimmed V and J ends, which lost 4 bases and 3 bases, there was a span of 10 bases. CDR3: CASSLLLDTEAFF. Written as DNA, the CDR3 is TGCGCCAGCAGCCTCCTACTAGACACTGAAGCTTTCTTT.

The gene calls are TRBV19 and TRBJ2-6; 9 nucleotides agree with TRBD1. The CDR3 totals 18 residues. The germline CDR1 and CDR2 sequences are LNHDA and SQIVND (reference sequence). The V segment lost 6 bases and the J segment 1 base; nucleotides outside the gene matches: 10. The CDR3 nucleotides are TGTGCCAGTAGGCCGCCGGGACAGGGAGGGTCTGGGGCCAACGTCCTGACTTTC. Translating it yields CASRPPGQGGSGANVLTF.

This clone appeared a few times. V is TRBV5-1 and J is TRBJ2-5, with 7 nucleotides matching TRBD1. The germline V gene has CDR1 SGHRS and CDR2 YFSETQ. This CDR3 is 14 amino acids long. Unmatched junction bases numbered 4, after V lost 0 bases and J lost 5 bases. CDR3 bases: TGCGCCAGCAGCTTGGGACAGGGTGGTGAGACCCAGTACTTC. This gives the protein CASSLGQGGETQYF.

The rearrangement uses TRBV28 and TRBJ2-7, with D perhaps TRBD2 (7 bases). The ends were cut back, 3 bases at V and 12 bases at J, with 24 bases in the middle. This CDR3 spans 15 amino acids. Per germline, CDR1 MDHEN and CDR2 SYDVKM. The CDR3: CASSLPGKGGILMYV. The CDR3 DNA sequence: TGTGCCAGCAGTTTGCCCGGGAAGGGGGGGATCCTGATGTACGTC.

The chain links TRBV7-8 to TRBJ1-1; D remains unclear. The CDR3 has 15 residues. Germline-derived CDR1 and CDR2 are SGHVS and FQNEAQ. The V gene lost 2 bases and the J gene lost 6 bases, with 16 bases spanning the gap. The CDR3 coding sequence is TGTGCCAGCAGCTTATATGAGGGCAGCAACGCTGAAGCTTTCTTT. Translating it yields CASSLYEGSNAEAFF.

This chain connects TRBV5-4 to TRBJ2-7; D is possibly TRBD2 (6 bases). Germline CDR1 reads SGHNT; CDR2 reads YYREEE (reference sequence). The CDR3 contains 15 residues. The ends were cut back, 0 bases at V and 0 bases at J, with 10 bases in the middle. The CDR3 coding sequence is TGTGCCAGCAGCTTGGTTGGGACTGGCTCCTACGAGCAGTACTTC. It yields the protein CASSLVGTGSYEQYF.

The chain couples TRBV5-1 to TRBJ2-7; TRBD2 might be the D (6 bases). The germline V gene encodes CDR1 SGHRS and CDR2 YFSETQ. The CDR3 sequence is 15 residues long. Trimming shortened V by 0 bases and J by 4 bases, and 14 bases separated the two germline ends. Written as DNA, the CDR3 is TGCGCCAGCAGCTTGGGGGGGGTATCGGCATACGAGCAGTACTTC. Its protein product is CASSLGGVSAYEQYF. Variable domain in full (rest from reference TRBV5-1 and TRBJ2-7): KAGVTQTPRYLIKTRGQQVTLSCSPISGHRSVSWYQQTPGQGLQFLFEYFSETQRNKGNFPGRFSGRQFSNSRSEMNVSTLELGDSALYLCASSLGGVSAYEQYFGPGTRLTVT.

As regards this clone: A read error may account for a junction end that differs from germline. The V call is TRBV7-7, the J call TRBJ2-1, with D tentatively TRBD2 (5 bases). Germline V gene sequence: CDR1 SSHAT, CDR2 FNYEAQ (reference sequence). This CDR3 is built from 15 residues. The CDR3 sequence is CASSLSNSGYGEQFF. Here the CDR3 DNA reads TGTGCTAGCAGCTTAAGTAATTCGGGATACGGTGAGCAGTTCTTC.

Details on this clone: This CDR3 is also generated by other DNA sequences in the sample. V is TRBV28 and J is TRBJ1-5; a possible D gene is TRBD1 (5 bases). The CDR3 has 15 amino acids. Germline V gene sequence: CDR1 MDHEN, CDR2 SYDVKM. V was trimmed by 5 bases and J by 1 base, leaving 12 bases between them. The CDR3 sequence: CASSNGGGSNQPQHF. The CDR3 bases are TGTGCCAGCAGTAACGGGGGGGGAAGCAATCAGCCCCAGCATTTT.

The chain recombines TRBV19 with TRBJ1-1, with 9 positions matching TRBD1. V gave up 1 base and J gave up 5 bases; unmatched junction bases: 8. From germline, CDR1 is LNHDA and CDR2 SQIVND (reference sequence). The CDR3 spans 16 residues. In nucleotides, the CDR3 is TGTGCCAGTAGTATAGGGTCCGGGACAGGGATGACTGAAGCTTTCTTT. It specifies CASSIGSGTGMTEAFF.

This clone was counted a single time. The chain combines TRBV11-2 with TRBJ2-7, with D perhaps matching TRBD1 (6 bases). The CDR3 has 12 amino acids. Trimming took off 4 bases at V and 5 bases at J, with 9 bases between the two ends. Looked up from germline, CDR1 is SGHAT and CDR2 is FQNNGV. The CDR3 DNA sequence: TGTGCCAGCAGCTACACAGGGAACGAGCAGTACTTC. Translated: CASSYTGNEQYF.

This clone was seen a single time. CDR3 sequence reads: CASSLGSSVNYNEQFF. The DNA of the CDR3 is TGCGCCAGCAGCTTGGGGTCTAGCGTGAATTACAATGAGCAGTTCTTC. The V gene is TRBV5-1, the J gene TRBJ2-1, with D perhaps TRBD2 (6 bases). This CDR3 spans 16 amino acids. V lost 0 bases to trimming and J lost 4 bases, with 14 bases between them. The germline gives CDR1 SGHRS, CDR2 YFSETQ.

This clone was seen just once. This specimen includes other DNA sequences encoding the same CDR3. The chain is built from TRBV30 and TRBJ1-1; the match to TRBD1 covers 8 bases. In germline, CDR1 is GTSNPN, CDR2 SVGIG (reference sequence). The CDR3 has 12 residues. V was pared by 4 bases and J by 6 bases, with 4 bases of the junction left unmatched. CDR3 region: CAWIRQGPEAFF. The DNA for the CDR3 is TGTGCCTGGATTCGACAGGGGCCTGAAGCTTTCTTT. Complete variable domain (other parts from reference TRBV30 and TRBJ1-1): SQTIHQWPATLVQPVGSPLSLECTVEGTSNPNLYWYRQAAGRGLQLLFYSVGIGQISSEVPQNLSASRPQDRQFILSSKKLLLSDSGFYLCAWIRQGPEAFFGQGTRLTVV.